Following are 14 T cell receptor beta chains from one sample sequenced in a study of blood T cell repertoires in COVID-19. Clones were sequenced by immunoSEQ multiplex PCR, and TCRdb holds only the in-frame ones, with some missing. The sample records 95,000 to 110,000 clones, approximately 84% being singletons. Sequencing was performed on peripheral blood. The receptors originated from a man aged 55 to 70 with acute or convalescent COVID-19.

The CDR3 loop is CASSQGAGSGTEAFF. DNA for the CDR3: TGTGCCAGCAGCCAAGGGGCCGGCAGCGGCACTGAAGCTTTCTTT. The chain is built from TRBV4-2 and TRBJ1-1; no clear D gene. Trimming removed 1 base at V and 4 bases at J, with 13 bases between. Germline CDR1 is LGHNA and CDR2 is YNFKEQ. There are 15 residues in the CDR3.

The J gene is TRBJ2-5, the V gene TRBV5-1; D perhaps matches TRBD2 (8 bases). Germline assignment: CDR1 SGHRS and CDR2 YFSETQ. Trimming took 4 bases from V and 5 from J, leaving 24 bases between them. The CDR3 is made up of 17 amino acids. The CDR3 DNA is TGCGCCAGCAGCCGGAGGGGGCAGCGGGAGTGGCTGGAGACCCAGTACTTC. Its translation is CASSRRGQREWLETQYF.

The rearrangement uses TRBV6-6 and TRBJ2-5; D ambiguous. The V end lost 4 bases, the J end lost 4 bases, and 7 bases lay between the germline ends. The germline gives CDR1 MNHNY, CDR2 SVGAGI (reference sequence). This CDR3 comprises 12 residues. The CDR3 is CASSLTGETQYF. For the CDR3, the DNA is TGTGCCAGCAGTTTGACGGGAGAGACCCAGTACTTC.

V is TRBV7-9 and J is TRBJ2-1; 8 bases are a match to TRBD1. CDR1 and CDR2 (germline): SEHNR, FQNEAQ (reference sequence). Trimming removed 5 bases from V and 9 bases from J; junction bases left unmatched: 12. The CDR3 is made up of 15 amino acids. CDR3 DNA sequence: TGTGCCAGCAGCCCGGACAGGGTAGGGATGGGTGAGCAGTTCTTC. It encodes CASSPDRVGMGEQFF.

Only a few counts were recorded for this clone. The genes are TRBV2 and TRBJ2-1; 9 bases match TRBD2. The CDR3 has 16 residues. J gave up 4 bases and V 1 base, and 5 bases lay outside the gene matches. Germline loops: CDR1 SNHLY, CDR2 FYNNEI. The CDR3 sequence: CASSEVRLAVYNEQFF. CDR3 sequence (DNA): TGTGCCAGCAGTGAAGTTAGACTAGCGGTATACAATGAGCAGTTCTTC.

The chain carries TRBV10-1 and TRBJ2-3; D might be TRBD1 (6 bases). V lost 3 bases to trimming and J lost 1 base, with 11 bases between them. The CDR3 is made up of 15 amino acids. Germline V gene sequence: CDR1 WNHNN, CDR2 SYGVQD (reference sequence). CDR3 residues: CASSENNRGTDTQYF. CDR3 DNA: TGCGCCAGCAGTGAAAACAACAGGGGCACAGATACGCAGTATTTT.

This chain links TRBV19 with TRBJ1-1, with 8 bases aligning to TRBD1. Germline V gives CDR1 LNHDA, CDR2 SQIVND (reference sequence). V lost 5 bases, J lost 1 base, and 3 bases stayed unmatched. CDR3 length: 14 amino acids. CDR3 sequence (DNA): TGTGCCAGTAGTGCTGGACAGGGGAACACTGAAGCTTTCTTT. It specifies CASSAGQGNTEAFF. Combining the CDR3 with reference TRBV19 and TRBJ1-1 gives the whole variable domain DGGITQSPKYLFRKEGQNVTLSCEQNLNHDAMYWYRQDPGQGLRLIYYSQIVNDFQKGDIAEGYSVSREKKESFPLTVTSAQKNPTAFYLCASSAGQGNTEAFFGQGTRLTVV.

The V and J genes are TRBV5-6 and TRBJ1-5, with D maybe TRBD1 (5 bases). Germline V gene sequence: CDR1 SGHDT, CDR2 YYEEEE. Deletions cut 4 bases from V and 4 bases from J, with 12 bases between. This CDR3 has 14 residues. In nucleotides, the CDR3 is TGTGCCAGCAGCCGCACGGGGGGTAATCAGCCCCAGCATTTT. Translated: CASSRTGGNQPQHF.

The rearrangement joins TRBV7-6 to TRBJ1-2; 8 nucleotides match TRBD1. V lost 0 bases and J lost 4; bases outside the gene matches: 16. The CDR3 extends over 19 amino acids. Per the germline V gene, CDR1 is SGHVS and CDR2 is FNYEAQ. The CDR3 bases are TGTGCCAGCAGCTTAGCGCCCCCAACAGGGGGTATTAGTCGCTATGGCTACACCTTC. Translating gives CASSLAPPTGGISRYGYTF.

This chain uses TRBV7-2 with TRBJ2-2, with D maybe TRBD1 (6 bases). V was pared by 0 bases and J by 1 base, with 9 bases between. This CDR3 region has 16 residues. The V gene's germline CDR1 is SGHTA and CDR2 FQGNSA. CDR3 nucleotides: TGTGCCAGCAGCTTAGCGGGGGCAGGGAACACCGGGGAGCTGTTTTTT. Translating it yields CASSLAGAGNTGELFF.

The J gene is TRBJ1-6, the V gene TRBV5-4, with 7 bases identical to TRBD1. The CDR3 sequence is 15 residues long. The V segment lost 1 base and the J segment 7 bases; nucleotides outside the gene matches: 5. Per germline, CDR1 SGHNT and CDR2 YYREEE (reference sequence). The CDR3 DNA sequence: TGTGCCAGCAGCTTGAGGGCAGGGGGAAATTCACCCCTCCACTTT. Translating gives CASSLRAGGNSPLHF.

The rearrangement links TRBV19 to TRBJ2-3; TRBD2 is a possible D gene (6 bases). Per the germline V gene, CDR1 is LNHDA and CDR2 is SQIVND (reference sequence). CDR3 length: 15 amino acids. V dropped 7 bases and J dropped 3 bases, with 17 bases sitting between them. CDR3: CASTLGGSGTDTQYF. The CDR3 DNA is TGTGCCAGTACCCTAGGAGGGTCAGGGACAGATACGCAGTATTTT.

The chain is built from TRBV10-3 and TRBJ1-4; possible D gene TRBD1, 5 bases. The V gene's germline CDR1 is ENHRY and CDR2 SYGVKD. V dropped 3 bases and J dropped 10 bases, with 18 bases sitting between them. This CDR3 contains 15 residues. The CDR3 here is CAISDTADGGGKLFF. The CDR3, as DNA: TGTGCCATCAGTGATACAGCGGACGGGGGAGGAAAACTGTTTTTT.

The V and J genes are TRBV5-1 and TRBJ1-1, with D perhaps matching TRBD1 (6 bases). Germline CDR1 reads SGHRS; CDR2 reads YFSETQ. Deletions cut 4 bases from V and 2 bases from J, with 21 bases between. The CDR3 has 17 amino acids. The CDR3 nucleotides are TGCGCCAGCAGCCGCGCCCGGGACACGTTTTTTAACACTGAAGCTTTCTTT. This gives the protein CASSRARDTFFNTEAFF.